This T cell receptor beta chain was found in a study of blood T cell repertoires in COVID-19. V was clipped by 5 bases and J by 0 bases, with 11 bases between them. The CDR3 is 15 amino acids. CDR1 is MRHNA and CDR2 is SNTAGT in the germline V gene. This clone was seen just once. As handled by the study authors: How many nucleated cells were present was estimated from reference gene primer amplification. Measured with immunoSEQ multiplex PCR; TCRdb has only the in-frame clones, and not every one. V, J and clone size were drawn from that table, and D and trimming were deduced from the DNA. The repertoire holds around 220,000 clones, with 70% to 90% as singletons.

Specimen: peripheral blood. This receptor was identified in a man aged 50-60 years with acute or convalescent COVID-19. This chain uses TRBV6-4 with TRBJ2-1; the D gene is possibly TRBD2 (5 bases). CDR3 residues: CASSLPSGSYNEQFF. CDR3 DNA: TGTGCCAGCAGTCTCCCAAGCGGCTCCTACAATGAGCAGTTCTTC.